Listed here are 5 T cell receptor beta chains from one sample, sequenced in a study of cytomegalovirus exposure and HLA in healthy donors. Amplification used 60 Vbeta primers and 13 Jbeta primers. Using immunoSEQ multiplex PCR, the repertoire was profiled, and TCRdb retains in-frame clones only, with some absent. The data contain about 120,000 clones, more than 55% of them singletons. The material sequenced was PBMCs. The receptors originated from a young man in good health and CMV-seronegative.

The CDR3: CASSLDSRSSDTQYF. The CDR3, as DNA: TGTGCCAGCAGCTTAGATTCCAGAAGTTCCGATACGCAGTATTTT. The V gene is TRBV11-3, the J gene TRBJ2-3, with D unclear. This CDR3 has 15 amino acids. The germline gives CDR1 SGHNT, CDR2 YENEEA. Trimming removed 0 bases at V and 6 bases at J, with 13 bases between.

J is TRBJ1-1 and V is TRBV2, with a tentative D call TRBD1 (6 bases). Trimming left V 5 bases short and J 4 bases short, with 14 bases between. The germline V gene has CDR1 SNHLY and CDR2 FYNNEI. The CDR3 runs 14 residues. The CDR3 DNA reads TGTGCCAGCAGTACCAGGACAGCTACCACTGAAGCTTTCTTT. It specifies CASSTRTATTEAFF.

The chain links TRBV12-5 to TRBJ2-3; D remains ambiguous. V was trimmed by 1 base and J by 7 bases, leaving 9 bases between them. Germline CDR1 is LGHNT and CDR2 is FRNRAP. The CDR3 runs 13 residues. The CDR3 DNA reads TGTGCTAGTGGTTTGGCCGCCGGTAATACGCAGTATTTT. As protein: CASGLAAGNTQYF.

This sequence joins TRBV20-1 and TRBJ2-1; no reliable D call. Trimming cost V 6 bases and J 11 bases, with 5 bases left between them. This CDR3 comprises 8 residues. Germline V gives CDR1 DFQATT, CDR2 SNEGSKA (reference sequence). This chain's CDR3 is CSAPKQFF. The CDR3, as DNA: TGCAGTGCCCCTAAGCAGTTCTTC.

This chain uses TRBV7-8 with TRBJ2-1; D ambiguous. CDR1 SGHVS and CDR2 FQNEAQ come from the germline V gene. The germline V and J ends were trimmed by 0 bases and 4 bases, with 7 bases remaining between them. CDR3 length: 14 amino acids. The CDR3 region has the DNA TGTGCCAGCAGCTTAGCGGGCATATACAATGAGCAGTTCTTC. As protein: CASSLAGIYNEQFF.